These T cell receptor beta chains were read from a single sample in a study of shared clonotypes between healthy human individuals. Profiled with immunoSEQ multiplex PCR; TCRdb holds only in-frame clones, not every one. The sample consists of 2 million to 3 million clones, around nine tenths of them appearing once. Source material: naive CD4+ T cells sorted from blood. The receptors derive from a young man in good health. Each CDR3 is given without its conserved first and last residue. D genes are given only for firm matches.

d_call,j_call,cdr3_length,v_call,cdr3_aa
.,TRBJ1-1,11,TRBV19,ASSTTLNTEAF
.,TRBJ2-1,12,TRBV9,ASSVGPPRNEQF
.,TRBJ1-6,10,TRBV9,ASSVGLTPLH
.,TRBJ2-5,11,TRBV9,ASSAGVLETQY
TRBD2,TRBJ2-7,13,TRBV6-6,ASSYFQREEDEQY
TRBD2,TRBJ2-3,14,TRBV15,ATSGGLAGGTDTQY
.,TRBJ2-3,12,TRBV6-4,ASSDKLYTDTQY
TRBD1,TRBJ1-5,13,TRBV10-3,AISESGGSNQPQH
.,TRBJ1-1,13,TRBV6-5,ASSVNRGVNTEAF
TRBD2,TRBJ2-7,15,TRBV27,ASSFTAGLAGTYEQY
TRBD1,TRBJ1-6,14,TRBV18,ASSPGQQGVNSPLH
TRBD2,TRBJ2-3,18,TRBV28,ASSLSPLRLAGALTDTQY
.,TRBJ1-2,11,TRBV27,ASSLSAGLGYT
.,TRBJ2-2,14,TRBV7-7,ASSFAPGTSTGELF
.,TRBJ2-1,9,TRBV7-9,ASSLANEQF
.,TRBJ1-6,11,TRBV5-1,ASSLAGFSPLH
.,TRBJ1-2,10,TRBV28,ASSPFNYGYT
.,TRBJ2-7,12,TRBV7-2,ASSPTDILLKQY
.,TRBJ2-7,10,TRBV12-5,ASGFPGGEQY
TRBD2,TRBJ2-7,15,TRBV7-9,ASSRYGTSPTSYEQY
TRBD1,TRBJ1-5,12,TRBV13,ASSQGQGHQPQH
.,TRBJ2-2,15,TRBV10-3,AISPTGMGANTGELF
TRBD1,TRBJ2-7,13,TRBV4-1,ASSRFEGQTYEQY
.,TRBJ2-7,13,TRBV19,ASSIARASAYEQY
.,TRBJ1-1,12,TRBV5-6,ASSLGQPEAEAF
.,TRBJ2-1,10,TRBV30,AWSVLNNEQF
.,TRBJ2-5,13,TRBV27,ASSLSTGVGETQY
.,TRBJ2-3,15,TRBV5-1,ASSFGGNGRGTDTQY
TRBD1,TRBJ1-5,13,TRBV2,ASRAGQNSNQPQH
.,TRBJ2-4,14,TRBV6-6,ASRPARGLAKNIQY
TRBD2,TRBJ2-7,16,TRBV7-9,ASSLLPWTSGGANEQY
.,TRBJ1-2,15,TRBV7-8,ASTESGAGPSYYGYT
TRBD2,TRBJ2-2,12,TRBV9,ASGGLANTGELF
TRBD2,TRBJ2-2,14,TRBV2,ASTNLGIAGTGELF
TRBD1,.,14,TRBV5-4,ASSAYNRQGGDEQY
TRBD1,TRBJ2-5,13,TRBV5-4,ASSKDRGRQETQY
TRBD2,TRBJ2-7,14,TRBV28,ASSLVAGGRIDEQY
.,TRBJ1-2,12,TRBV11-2,ASSLSSGNYGYT
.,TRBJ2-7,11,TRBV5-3,ARSTGMGYEQY
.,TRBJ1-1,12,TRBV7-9,ASSLGHIDTEAF
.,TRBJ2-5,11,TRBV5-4,ASRTAGQETQY
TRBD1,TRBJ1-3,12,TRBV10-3,AIRDRGSGNTIY
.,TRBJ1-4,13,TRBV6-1,ASSESGSTNEKLF
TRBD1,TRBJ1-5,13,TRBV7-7,ASSFRDRGYQPQH
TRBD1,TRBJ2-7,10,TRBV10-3,AISVTGYEQY